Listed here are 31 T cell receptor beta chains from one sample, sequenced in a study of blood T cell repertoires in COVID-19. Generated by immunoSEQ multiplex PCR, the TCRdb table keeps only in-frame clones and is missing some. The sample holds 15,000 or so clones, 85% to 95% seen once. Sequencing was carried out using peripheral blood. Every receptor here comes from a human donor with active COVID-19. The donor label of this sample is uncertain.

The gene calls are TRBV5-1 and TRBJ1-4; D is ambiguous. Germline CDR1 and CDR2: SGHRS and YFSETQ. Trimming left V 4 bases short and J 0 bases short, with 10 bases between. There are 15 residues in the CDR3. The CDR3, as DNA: TGCGCCAGCAGCCCGGGGAGTGCAACTAATGAAAAACTGTTTTTT. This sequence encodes CASSPGSATNEKLFF.

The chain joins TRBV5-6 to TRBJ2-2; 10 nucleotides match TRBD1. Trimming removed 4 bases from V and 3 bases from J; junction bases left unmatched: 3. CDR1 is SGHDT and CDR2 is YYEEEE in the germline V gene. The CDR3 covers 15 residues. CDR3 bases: TGTGCCAGCAGCCCCGGGACAGGGGACACCGGGGAGCTGTTTTTT. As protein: CASSPGTGDTGELFF.

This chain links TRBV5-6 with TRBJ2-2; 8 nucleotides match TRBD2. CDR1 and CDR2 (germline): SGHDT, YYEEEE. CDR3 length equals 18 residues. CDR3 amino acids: CAISGGGIHPLNTGELFF. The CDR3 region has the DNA TGTGCGATCTCCGGGGGGGGGATTCACCCACTGAACACCGGGGAGCTGTTTTTT.

CDR3: CASVRDYTDTQYF. The CDR3 DNA reads TGTGCCAGCGTCCGGGACTACACAGATACGCAGTATTTT. V gene TRBV2 combines with J gene TRBJ2-3; 7 nucleotides agree with TRBD2. The germline V gene has CDR1 SNHLY and CDR2 FYNNEI. The CDR3 covers 13 residues. The V and J ends lost 8 bases and 2 bases, in that order; junction bases with no gene match: 4.

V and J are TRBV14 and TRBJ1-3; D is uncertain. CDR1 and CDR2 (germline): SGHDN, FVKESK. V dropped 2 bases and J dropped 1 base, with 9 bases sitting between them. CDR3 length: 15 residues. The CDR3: CASSQTDGSGNTIYF. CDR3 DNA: TGTGCCAGCAGCCAAACAGACGGATCTGGAAACACCATATATTTT.

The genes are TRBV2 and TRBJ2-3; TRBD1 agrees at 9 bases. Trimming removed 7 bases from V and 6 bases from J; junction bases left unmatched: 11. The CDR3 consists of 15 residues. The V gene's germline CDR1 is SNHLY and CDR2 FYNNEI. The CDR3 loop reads CASTRDRAPMDTQYF. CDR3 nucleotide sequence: TGTGCCAGCACCCGGGACAGGGCGCCTATGGATACGCAGTATTTT.

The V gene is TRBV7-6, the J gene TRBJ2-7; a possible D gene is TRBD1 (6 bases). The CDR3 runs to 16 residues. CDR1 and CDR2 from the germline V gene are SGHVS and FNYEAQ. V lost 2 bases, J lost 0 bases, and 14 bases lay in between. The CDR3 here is CASSLLRGPSSYEQYF. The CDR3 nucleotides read TGTGCCAGCAGCTTACTCAGGGGCCCCAGCTCCTACGAGCAGTACTTC.

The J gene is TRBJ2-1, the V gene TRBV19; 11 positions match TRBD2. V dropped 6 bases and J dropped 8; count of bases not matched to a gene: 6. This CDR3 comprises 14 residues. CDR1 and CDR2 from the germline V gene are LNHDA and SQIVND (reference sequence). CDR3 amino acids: CASRLAGGLDEQFF. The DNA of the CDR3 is TGTGCCAGTAGGTTAGCGGGAGGGCTGGATGAGCAGTTCTTC.

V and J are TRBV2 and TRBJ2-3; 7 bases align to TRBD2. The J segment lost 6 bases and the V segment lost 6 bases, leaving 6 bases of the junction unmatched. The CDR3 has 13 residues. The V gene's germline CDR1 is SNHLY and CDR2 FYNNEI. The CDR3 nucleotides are TGTGCCAGCAGAGTTACTAGCGTTGATACGCAGTATTTT. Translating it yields CASRVTSVDTQYF.

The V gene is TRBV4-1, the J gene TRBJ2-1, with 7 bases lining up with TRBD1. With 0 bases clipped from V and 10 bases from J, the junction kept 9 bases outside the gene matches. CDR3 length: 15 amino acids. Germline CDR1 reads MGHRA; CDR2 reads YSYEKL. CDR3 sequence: CASSQDLTGQWEQFF. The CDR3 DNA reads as TGCGCCAGCAGCCAAGACCTGACAGGGCAGTGGGAGCAGTTCTTC.

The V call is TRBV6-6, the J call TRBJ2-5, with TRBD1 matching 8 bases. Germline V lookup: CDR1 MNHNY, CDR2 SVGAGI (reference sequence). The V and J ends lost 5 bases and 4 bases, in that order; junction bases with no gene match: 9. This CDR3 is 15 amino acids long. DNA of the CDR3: TGTGCCAGCAGTCCGCGGACAGGGCTTGGAGAGACCCAGTACTTC. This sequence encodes CASSPRTGLGETQYF.

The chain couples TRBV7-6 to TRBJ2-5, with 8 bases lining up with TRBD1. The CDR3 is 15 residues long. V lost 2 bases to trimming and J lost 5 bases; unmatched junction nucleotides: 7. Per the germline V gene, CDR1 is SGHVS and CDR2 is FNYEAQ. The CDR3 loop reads CASSLFQGARETQYF. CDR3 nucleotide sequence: TGTGCCAGCAGCTTATTTCAGGGGGCGAGGGAGACCCAGTACTTC.

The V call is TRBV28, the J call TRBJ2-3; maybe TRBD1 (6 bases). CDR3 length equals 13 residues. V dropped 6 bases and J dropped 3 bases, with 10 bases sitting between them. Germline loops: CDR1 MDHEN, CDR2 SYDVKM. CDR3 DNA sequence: TGTGCCAGCAGCAGCACAGGGACAGATACGCAGTATTTT. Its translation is CASSSTGTDTQYF.

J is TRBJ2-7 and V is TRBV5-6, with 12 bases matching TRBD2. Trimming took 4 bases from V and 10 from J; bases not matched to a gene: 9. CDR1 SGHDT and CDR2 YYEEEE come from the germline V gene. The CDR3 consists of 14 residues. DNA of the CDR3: TGTGCCAGCAGCACAGGACTAGCGGGAAGCTCTCAGTACTTC. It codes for CASSTGLAGSSQYF.

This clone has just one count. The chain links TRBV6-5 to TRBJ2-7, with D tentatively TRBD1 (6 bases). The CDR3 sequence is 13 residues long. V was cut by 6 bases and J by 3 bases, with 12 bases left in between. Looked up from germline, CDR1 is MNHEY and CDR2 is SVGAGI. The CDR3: CASSWTELYEQYF. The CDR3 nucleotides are TGTGCCAGCAGCTGGACAGAACTCTACGAGCAGTACTTC.

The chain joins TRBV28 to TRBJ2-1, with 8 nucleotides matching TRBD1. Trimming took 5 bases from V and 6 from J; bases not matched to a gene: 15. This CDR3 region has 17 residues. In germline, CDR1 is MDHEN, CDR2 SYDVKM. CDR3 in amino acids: CASSLWGVGTGGNEQFF. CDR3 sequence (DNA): TGTGCCAGCAGTCTTTGGGGGGTCGGGACAGGCGGCAATGAGCAGTTCTTC.

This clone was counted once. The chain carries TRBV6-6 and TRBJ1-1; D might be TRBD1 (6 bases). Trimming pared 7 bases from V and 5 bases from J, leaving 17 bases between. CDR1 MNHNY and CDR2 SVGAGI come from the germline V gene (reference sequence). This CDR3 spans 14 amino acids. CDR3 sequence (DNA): TGTGCCAGCATAAACACGGGGGGGGCTACTGAAGCTTTCTTT. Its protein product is CASINTGGATEAFF.

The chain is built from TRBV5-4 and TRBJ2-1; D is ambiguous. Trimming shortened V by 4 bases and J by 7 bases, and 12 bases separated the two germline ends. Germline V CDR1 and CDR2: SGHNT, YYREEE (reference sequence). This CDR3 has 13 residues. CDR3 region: CASSPSLQNEQFF. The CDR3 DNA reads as TGTGCCAGCAGCCCTTCCCTCCAGAATGAGCAGTTCTTC. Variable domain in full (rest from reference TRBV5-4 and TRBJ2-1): ETGVTQSPTHLIKTRGQQVTLRCSSQSGHNTVSWYQQALGQGPQFIFQYYREEENGRGNFPPRFSGLQFPNYSSELNVNALELDDSALYLCASSPSLQNEQFFGPGTRLTVL.

The CDR3 spells CATDGGGGNTEAFF. CDR3 in DNA: TGTGCCACCGACGGGGGTGGAGGGAACACTGAAGCTTTCTTT. The V call is TRBV7-8, the J call TRBJ1-1; perhaps TRBD1 as D (5 bases). Germline V lookup: CDR1 SGHVS, CDR2 FQNEAQ. V was cut by 10 bases and J by 1 base, with 16 bases left in between. The CDR3 consists of 14 residues.

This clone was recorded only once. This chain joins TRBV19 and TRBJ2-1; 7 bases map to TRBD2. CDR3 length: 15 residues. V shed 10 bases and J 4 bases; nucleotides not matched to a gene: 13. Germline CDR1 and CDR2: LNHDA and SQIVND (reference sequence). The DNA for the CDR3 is TGTGCCACCATTTTCCGGGCGGGGGAGTACAATGAGCAGTTCTTC. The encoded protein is CATIFRAGEYNEQFF.

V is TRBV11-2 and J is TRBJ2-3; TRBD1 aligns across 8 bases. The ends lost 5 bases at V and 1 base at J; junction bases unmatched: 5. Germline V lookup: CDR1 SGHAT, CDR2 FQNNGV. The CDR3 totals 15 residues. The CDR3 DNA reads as TGTGCCAGCAGCCTCCAGGGGGCCCGCACAGATACGCAGTATTTT. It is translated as CASSLQGARTDTQYF.

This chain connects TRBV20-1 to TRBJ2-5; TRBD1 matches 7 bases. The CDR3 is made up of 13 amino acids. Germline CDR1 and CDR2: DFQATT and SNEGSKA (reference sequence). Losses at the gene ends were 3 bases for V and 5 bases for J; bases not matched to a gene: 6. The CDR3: CSASRLQGETQYF. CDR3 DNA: TGCAGTGCTAGTAGGTTACAGGGGGAGACCCAGTACTTC.

The CDR3 is CASSPRGDTQYF. CDR3 sequence (DNA): TGTGCCAGCAGCCCTAGGGGGGATACGCAGTATTTT. The chain joins TRBV12-3 or TRBV12-4 to TRBJ2-3; a possible D gene is TRBD1 (6 bases). V lost 6 bases and J 6 bases, leaving 10 bases between the germline ends. This CDR3 contains 12 residues.

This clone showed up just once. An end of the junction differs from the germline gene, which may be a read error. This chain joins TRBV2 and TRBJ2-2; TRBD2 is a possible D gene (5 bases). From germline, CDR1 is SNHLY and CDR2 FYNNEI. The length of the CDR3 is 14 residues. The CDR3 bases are TGTGCCAGCAGAGAAGGACTTCCCACCGGGGAGCTGTTTTTT. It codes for CASREGLPTGELFF.

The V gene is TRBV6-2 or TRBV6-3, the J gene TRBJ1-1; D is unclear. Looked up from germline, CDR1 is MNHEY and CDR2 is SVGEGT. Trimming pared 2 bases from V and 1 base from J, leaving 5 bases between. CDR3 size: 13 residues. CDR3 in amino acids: CASSYKQNTEAFF. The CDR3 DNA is TGTGCCAGCAGTTACAAGCAGAACACTGAAGCTTTCTTT.

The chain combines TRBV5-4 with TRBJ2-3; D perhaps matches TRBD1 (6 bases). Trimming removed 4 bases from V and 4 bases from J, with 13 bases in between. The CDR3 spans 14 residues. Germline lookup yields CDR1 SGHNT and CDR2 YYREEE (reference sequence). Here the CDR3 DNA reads TGTGCCAGCAGCGATGTGACAGGAGCAGATACGCAGTATTTT. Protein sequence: CASSDVTGADTQYF.

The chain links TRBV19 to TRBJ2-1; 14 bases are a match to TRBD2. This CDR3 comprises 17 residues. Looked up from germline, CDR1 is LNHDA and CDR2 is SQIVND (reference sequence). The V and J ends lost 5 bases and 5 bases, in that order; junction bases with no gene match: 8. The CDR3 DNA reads TGTGCCAGTAGTCTTCGACTAGCGGGAGGGCCGAACAATGAGCAGTTCTTC. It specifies CASSLRLAGGPNNEQFF. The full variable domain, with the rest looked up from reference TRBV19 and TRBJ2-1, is DGGITQSPKYLFRKEGQNVTLSCEQNLNHDAMYWYRQDPGQGLRLIYYSQIVNDFQKGDIAEGYSVSREKKESFPLTVTSAQKNPTAFYLCASSLRLAGGPNNEQFFGPGTRLTVL.

The CDR3, as DNA: TGTGCCAGTACATACAACCGGGGTAGAGGCTATGGCTACACCTTC. Translation: CASTYNRGRGYGYTF. J is TRBJ1-2 and V is TRBV19, with D unclear. Germline CDR1 is LNHDA and CDR2 is SQIVND (reference sequence). The CDR3 loop spans 15 amino acids. V was pared by 7 bases and J by 4 bases, with 19 bases between.

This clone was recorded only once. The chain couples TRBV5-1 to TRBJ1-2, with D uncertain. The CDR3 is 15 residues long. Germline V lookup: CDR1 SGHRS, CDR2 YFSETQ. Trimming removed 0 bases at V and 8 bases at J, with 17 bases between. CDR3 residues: CASSLVTGGTGGYTF. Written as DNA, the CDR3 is TGCGCCAGCAGCTTGGTCACCGGAGGAACGGGCGGCTACACCTTC. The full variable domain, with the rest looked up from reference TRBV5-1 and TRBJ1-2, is KAGVTQTPRYLIKTRGQQVTLSCSPISGHRSVSWYQQTPGQGLQFLFEYFSETQRNKGNFPGRFSGRQFSNSRSEMNVSTLELGDSALYLCASSLVTGGTGGYTFGSGTRLTVV.

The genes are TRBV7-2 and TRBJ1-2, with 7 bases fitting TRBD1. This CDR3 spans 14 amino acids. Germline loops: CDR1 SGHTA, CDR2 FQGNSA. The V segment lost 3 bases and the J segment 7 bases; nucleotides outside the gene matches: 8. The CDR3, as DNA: TGTGCCAGCAGCTTCCCCGGGACAGCTACTGGCTACACCTTC. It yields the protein CASSFPGTATGYTF.

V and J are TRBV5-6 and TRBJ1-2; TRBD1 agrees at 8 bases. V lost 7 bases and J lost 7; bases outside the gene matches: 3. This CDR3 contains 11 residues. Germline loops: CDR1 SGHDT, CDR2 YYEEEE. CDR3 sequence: CASQGARGYTF. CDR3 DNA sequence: TGTGCCAGCCAGGGGGCGCGTGGCTACACCTTC. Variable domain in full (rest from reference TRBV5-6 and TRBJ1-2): DAGVTQSPTHLIKTRGQQVTLRCSPKSGHDTVSWYQQALGQGPQFIFQYYEEEERQRGNFPDRFSGHQFPNYSSELNVNALLLGDSALYLCASQGARGYTFGSGTRLTVV.